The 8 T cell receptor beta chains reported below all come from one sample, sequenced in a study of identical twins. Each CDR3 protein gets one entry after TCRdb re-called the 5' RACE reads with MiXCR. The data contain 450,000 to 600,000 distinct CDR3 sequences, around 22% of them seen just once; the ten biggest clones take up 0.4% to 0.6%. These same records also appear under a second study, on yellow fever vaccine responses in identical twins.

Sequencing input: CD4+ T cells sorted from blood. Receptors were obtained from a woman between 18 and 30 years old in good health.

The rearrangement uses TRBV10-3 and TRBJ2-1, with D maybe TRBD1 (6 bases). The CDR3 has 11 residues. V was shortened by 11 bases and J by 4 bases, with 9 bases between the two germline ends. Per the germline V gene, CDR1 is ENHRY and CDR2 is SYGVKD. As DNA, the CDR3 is TGTGCCGTCGGACAGTACAATGAGCAGTTCTTC. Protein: CAVGQYNEQFF.

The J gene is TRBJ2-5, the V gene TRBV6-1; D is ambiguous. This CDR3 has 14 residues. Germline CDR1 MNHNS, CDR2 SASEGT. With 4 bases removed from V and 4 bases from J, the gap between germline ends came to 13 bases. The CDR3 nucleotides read TGTGCCAGCAGTGCCACGTTACGGAGAGAGACCCAGTACTTC. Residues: CASSATLRRETQYF.

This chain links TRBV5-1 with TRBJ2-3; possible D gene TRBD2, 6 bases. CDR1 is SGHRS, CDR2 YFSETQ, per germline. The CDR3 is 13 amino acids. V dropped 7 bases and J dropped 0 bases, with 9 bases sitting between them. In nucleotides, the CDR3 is TGCGCCAGCTTTGCGGGGAGCACAGATACGCAGTATTTT. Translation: CASFAGSTDTQYF.

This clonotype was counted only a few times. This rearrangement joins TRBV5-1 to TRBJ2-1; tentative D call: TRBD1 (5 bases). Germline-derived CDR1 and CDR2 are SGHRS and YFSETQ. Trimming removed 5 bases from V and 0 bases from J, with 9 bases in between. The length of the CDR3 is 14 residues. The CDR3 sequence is CASRGPSSYNEQFF. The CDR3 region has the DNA TGCGCCAGCAGGGGGCCCAGCTCCTACAATGAGCAGTTCTTC.

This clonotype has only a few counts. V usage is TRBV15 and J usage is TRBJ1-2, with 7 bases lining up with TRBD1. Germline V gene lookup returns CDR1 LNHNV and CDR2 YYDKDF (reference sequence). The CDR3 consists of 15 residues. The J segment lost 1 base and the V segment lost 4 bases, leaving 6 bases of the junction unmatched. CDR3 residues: CATSKTGVVNYGYTF. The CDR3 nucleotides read TGTGCCACCAGCAAAACAGGGGTTGTTAACTATGGCTACACCTTC.

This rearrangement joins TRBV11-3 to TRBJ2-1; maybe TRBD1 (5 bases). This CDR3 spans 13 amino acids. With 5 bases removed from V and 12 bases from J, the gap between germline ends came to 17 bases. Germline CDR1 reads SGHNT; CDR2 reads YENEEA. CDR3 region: CASSTPTGDPQFF. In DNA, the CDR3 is TGTGCCAGCAGCACCCCAACAGGTGACCCGCAGTTCTTC.

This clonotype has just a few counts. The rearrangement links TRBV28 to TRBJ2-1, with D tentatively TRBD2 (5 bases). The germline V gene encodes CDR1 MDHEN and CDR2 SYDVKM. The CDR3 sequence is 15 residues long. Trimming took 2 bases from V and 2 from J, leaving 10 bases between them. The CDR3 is CASSLTSRPYNEQFF. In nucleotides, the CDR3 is TGTGCCAGCAGTTTAACTAGTCGTCCCTACAATGAGCAGTTCTTC. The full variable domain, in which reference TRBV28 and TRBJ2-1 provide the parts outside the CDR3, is DVKVTQSSRYLVKRTGEKVFLECVQDMDHENMFWYRQDPGLGLRLIYFSYDVKMKEKGDIPEGYSVSREKKERFSLILESASTNQTSMYLCASSLTSRPYNEQFFGPGTRLTVL.

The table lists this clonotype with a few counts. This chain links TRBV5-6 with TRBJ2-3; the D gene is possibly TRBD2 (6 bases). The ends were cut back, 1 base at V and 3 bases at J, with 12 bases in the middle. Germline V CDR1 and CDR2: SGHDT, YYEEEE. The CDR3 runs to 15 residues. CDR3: CASSLSRGLTDTQYF. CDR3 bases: TGTGCCAGCAGCTTGTCTAGGGGACTGACAGATACGCAGTATTTT.